Listed here are 17 T cell receptor beta chains from one sample, sequenced in a study of blood T cells in healthy people across ages. With a J-beta primer mix and a sample-barcoded 5' primer, a second PCR ran about 6 to 11 cycles. TCRdb used MiXCR to reprocess the 5' RACE reads, holding one entry per CDR3 protein. The sample lists 650,000 to 1,000,000 distinct CDR3 sequences; around 36% were seen once. Sequenced sample: blood. The receptors derive from a man aged 18 to 30 in good health.

This clonotype came up many times. V gene TRBV5-5 combines with J gene TRBJ2-3, with a possible D match to TRBD1 (6 bases). CDR3 length: 15 amino acids. Per the germline V gene, CDR1 is SGHKS and CDR2 is YYEKEE (reference sequence). Trimming stripped 2 bases from V and 0 bases from J, with 10 bases between. CDR3 protein: CASSFQGRSTDTQYF. The CDR3 DNA reads TGTGCCAGCAGCTTCCAGGGGAGAAGCACAGATACGCAGTATTTT.

Details on this clonotype: One end of the junction fails to match germline, which may point to a read error. J is TRBJ2-3 and V is TRBV9; TRBD2 aligns across 12 bases. The CDR3 consists of 17 residues. From germline, CDR1 is SGDLS and CDR2 YYNGEE. CDR3 sequence (DNA): TGTGCCAGCTCCAGAGGACTAGCGGGGTATAGCACAGGTACGCAGTATTTT. Protein sequence: CASSRGLAGYSTGTQYF.

CDR3 nucleotides: TGCGCCAGCAGCCAAGATGCGGGGACCCTATCTGGGGCCAACGTCCTGACTTTC. It encodes CASSQDAGTLSGANVLTF. The rearrangement joins TRBV4-3 to TRBJ2-6, with D possibly being TRBD2 (6 bases). Germline CDR1 and CDR2: LGHNA and YSLEER. The ends were cut back, 0 bases at V and 1 base at J, with 13 bases in the middle. The CDR3 runs to 18 residues.

The V call is TRBV20-1, the J call TRBJ2-1; D is possibly TRBD2 (6 bases). CDR1 and CDR2 from the germline V gene are DFQATT and SNEGSKA (reference sequence). There are 12 residues in the CDR3. The germline V and J ends were trimmed by 6 bases and 9 bases, with 15 bases remaining between them. The CDR3, as DNA: TGCAGTGCGAGGGCGGGACTCGCTGAGCAGTTCTTC. Its protein is CSARAGLAEQFF.

This chain uses TRBV20-1 with TRBJ2-5; D not certain. V lost 6 bases to trimming and J lost 0 bases, with 11 bases between them. CDR1 DFQATT and CDR2 SNEGSKA come from the germline V gene (reference sequence). The CDR3 spans 13 residues. The CDR3 loop is CSASMGYQETQYF. The CDR3 DNA reads as TGCAGTGCCAGTATGGGGTACCAAGAGACCCAGTACTTC.

Many counts were recorded for this clonotype. The genes are TRBV10-3 and TRBJ2-5, with TRBD2 matching 14 bases. The CDR3 contains 16 residues. The germline CDR1 and CDR2 sequences are ENHRY and SYGVKD. Losses at the gene ends were 2 bases for V and 5 bases for J; bases not matched to a gene: 4. The CDR3 protein is CAISEPTSGGVETQYF. In nucleotides, the CDR3 is TGTGCCATCAGTGAGCCGACTAGCGGGGGGGTGGAGACCCAGTACTTC.

This clonotype has just a few counts. CDR3 residues: CASSVAGQVDYGYTF. CDR3 nucleotide sequence: TGTGCCAGCAGCGTAGCCGGCCAGGTGGACTATGGCTACACCTTC. This sequence joins TRBV9 and TRBJ1-2; D is unresolved. This CDR3 comprises 15 residues. Germline V gene sequence: CDR1 SGDLS, CDR2 YYNGEE. The V gene lost 0 bases and the J gene lost 3 bases, with 12 bases spanning the gap.

V gene TRBV9 combines with J gene TRBJ2-5; tentative D call: TRBD2 (6 bases). With 0 bases removed from V and 0 bases from J, the gap between germline ends came to 12 bases. This CDR3 comprises 16 residues. CDR1 and CDR2 (germline): SGDLS, YYNGEE. The CDR3 DNA sequence: TGTGCCAGCAGCGTAGTCTCAGGAGGGAACCAAGAGACCCAGTACTTC. Its translation: CASSVVSGGNQETQYF.

To note about this clonotype: A much more abundant neighbour one base away suggests this may be a read error. The chain joins TRBV12-3 or TRBV12-4 to TRBJ2-4; D possibly corresponds to TRBD1 (5 bases). CDR3 length: 16 amino acids. CDR3 DNA: TGTGTCAGCAGCCACGACCCAGGGCAGGGCAAAAACATTCAGTACTTC. Encoded protein: CVSSHDPGQGKNIQYF.

The rearrangement uses TRBV11-2 and TRBJ2-7; no clear D. Per the germline V gene, CDR1 is SGHAT and CDR2 is FQNNGV. There are 15 residues in the CDR3. V shed 3 bases and J shed 1 base, with 13 bases lying between them. The CDR3 region has the DNA TGTGCCAGCAGCTTTGGGCGGACCGGTTCCTACGAGCAGTACTTC. Its translation is CASSFGRTGSYEQYF.

The J gene is TRBJ2-1, the V gene TRBV3-1; 8 bases line up with TRBD1. Germline trimming cut 4 bases from V and 6 bases from J; bases unmatched to any gene: 8. This CDR3 is 15 amino acids long. Germline-derived CDR1 and CDR2 are LGHDT and YNNKEL (reference sequence). CDR3 residues: CASSRQRTGINEQFF. For the CDR3, the DNA is TGTGCCAGCAGCCGGCAGAGGACAGGGATCAATGAGCAGTTCTTC.

This clonotype turned up a few times. This chain links TRBV2 with TRBJ2-3; a weak D match, TRBD2 (6 bases). V gave up 4 bases and J gave up 1 base, with 12 bases separating them. Germline V gives CDR1 SNHLY, CDR2 FYNNEI. The CDR3 is 15 amino acids. The CDR3 coding sequence is TGTGCCAGCAGTGTGGGGGGTCTGGGCACAGATACGCAGTATTTT. Residues: CASSVGGLGTDTQYF. Combining the CDR3 with reference TRBV2 and TRBJ2-3 gives the whole variable domain EPEVTQTPSHQVTQMGQEVILRCVPISNHLYFYWYRQILGQKVEFLVSFYNNEISEKSEIFDDQFSVERPDGSNFTLKIRSTKLEDSAMYFCASSVGGLGTDTQYFGPGTRLTVL.

The V call is TRBV27, the J call TRBJ1-4, with TRBD1 as a possible D gene (5 bases). The length of the CDR3 is 17 residues. Germline V gene sequence: CDR1 MNHEY, CDR2 SMNVEV (reference sequence). V gave up 0 bases and J gave up 3 bases, with 14 bases separating them. CDR3 amino acids: CASSLSLARVANEKLFF. DNA of the CDR3: TGTGCCAGCAGTTTATCTTTGGCCAGGGTGGCTAATGAAAAACTGTTTTTT.

Turning to this clonotype: It may be a read error: a sequence one base away is much more abundant. The chain combines TRBV12-3 or TRBV12-4 with TRBJ2-3; D gene uncertain. The CDR3 has 13 amino acids. V was pared by 4 bases and J by 5 bases, with 10 bases between. The CDR3: CASSCYSGDTQYF. Here the CDR3 DNA reads TGTGCCAGCAGTTGCTACAGTGGAGATACGCAGTATTTT.

With regard to this clonotype: An end of the junction differs from the germline gene, which may be a read error. The chain recombines TRBV7-8 with TRBJ1-1; 9 bases align to TRBD1. CDR1 and CDR2 from the germline V gene are SGHVS and FQNEAQ. The CDR3 sequence is 16 residues long. The CDR3 DNA follows: TGTGCCAGCACCTTAACCCGGGACAGGGCGGGCACTGAAGCTTTCTTT. This codes for CASTLTRDRAGTEAFF.

The rearrangement links TRBV20-1 to TRBJ2-3, with D unclear. Germline values: CDR1 DFQATT, CDR2 SNEGSKA (reference sequence). Trimming removed 2 bases at V and 4 bases at J, with 7 bases between. This CDR3 comprises 12 residues. The CDR3 nucleotides read TGCAGTGCTAGAAAACGGTCAGATACGCAGTATTTT. This translates into CSARKRSDTQYF.

The rearrangement joins TRBV3-1 to TRBJ2-2; TRBD1 matches at 9 bases. V lost 4 bases to trimming and J lost 6 bases; unmatched junction nucleotides: 9. The CDR3 runs 16 residues. Looked up from germline, CDR1 is LGHDT and CDR2 is YNNKEL (reference sequence). The CDR3 DNA is TGTGCCAGCAGCCGAGGGGACAGGGAGATCCCCGGGGAGCTGTTTTTT. Translation: CASSRGDREIPGELFF.